This TCR beta chain was recorded in a study of blood T cell repertoires in COVID-19. Study-level background: T cells, B-cell-depleted T cells, or PBMCs provided the cDNA or gDNA that served as material.

Germline-derived CDR1 and CDR2 are SEHNR and FQNEAQ (reference sequence). Trimming stripped 10 bases from V and 0 bases from J, with 10 bases between. The CDR3 has 13 amino acids. The repertoire was sequenced with immunoSEQ multiplex PCR; TCRdb's copy has only in-frame clones and lacks some. Of 300,000 to 400,000 clones in the sample, 88% are singletons; the top ten hold 7% to 8%. Followed over time, Seattle patients had been enrolled while infection was active. This clone turned up a few times. This CDR3 is also generated by other DNA sequences in the sample. The chain recombines TRBV7-9 with TRBJ1-5, with D maybe TRBD1 (5 bases). This clonotype originated in a woman in her 70s with COVID-19, enrolled during active disease. Sequenced input: peripheral blood. For the CDR3, the DNA is TGTGCCACCCAGGGTGATAGCAATCAGCCCCAGCATTTT. It specifies CATQGDSNQPQHF.